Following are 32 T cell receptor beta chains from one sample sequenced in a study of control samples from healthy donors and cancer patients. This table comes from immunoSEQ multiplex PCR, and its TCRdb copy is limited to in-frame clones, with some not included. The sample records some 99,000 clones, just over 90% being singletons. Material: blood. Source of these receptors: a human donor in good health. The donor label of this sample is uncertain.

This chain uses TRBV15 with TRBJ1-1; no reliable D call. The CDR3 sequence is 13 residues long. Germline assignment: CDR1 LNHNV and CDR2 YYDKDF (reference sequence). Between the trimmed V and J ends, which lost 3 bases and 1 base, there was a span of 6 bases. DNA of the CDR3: TGTGCCACCAGCAGGTGGACGAACACTGAAGCTTTCTTT. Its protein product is CATSRWTNTEAFF.

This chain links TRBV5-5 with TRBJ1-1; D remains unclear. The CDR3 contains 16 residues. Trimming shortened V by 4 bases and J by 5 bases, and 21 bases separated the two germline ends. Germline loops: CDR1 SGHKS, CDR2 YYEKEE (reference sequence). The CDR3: CASSPREGLFETEAFF. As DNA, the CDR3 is TGTGCCAGCAGCCCCCGGGAGGGCCTTTTCGAAACTGAAGCTTTCTTT. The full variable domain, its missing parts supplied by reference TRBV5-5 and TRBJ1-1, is DAGVTQSPTHLIKTRGQQVTLRCSPISGHKSVSWYQQVLGQGPQFIFQYYEKEERGRGNFPDRFSARQFPNYSSELNVNALLLGDSALYLCASSPREGLFETEAFFGQGTRLTVV.

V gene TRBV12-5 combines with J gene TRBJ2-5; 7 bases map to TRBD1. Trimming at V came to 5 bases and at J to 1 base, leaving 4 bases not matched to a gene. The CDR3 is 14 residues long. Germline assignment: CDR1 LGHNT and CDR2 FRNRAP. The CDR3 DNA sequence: TGTGCTAGTGGTCCAAGACAGGGCCAAGAGACCCAGTACTTC. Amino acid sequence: CASGPRQGQETQYF.

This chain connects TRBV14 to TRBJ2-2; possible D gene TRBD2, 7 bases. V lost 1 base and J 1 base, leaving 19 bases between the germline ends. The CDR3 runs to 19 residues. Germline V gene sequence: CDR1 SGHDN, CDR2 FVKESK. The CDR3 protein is CASSQVGRGLIRNTGELFF. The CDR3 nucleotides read TGTGCCAGCAGCCAAGTGGGGAGGGGGTTAATCCGGAACACCGGGGAGCTGTTTTTT. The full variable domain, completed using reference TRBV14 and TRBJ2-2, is EAGVTQFPSHSVIEKGQTVTLRCDPISGHDNLYWYRRVMGKEIKFLLHFVKESKQDESGMPNNRFLAERTGGTYSTLKVQPAELEDSGVYFCASSQVGRGLIRNTGELFFGEGSRLTVL.

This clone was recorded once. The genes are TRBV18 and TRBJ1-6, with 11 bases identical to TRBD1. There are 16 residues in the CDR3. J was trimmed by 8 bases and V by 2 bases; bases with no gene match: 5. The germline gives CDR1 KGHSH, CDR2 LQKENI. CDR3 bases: TGTGCCAGCTCACCAGTATGGGGACAGGGGGATTCACCCCTCCACTTT. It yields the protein CASSPVWGQGDSPLHF.

The CDR3 loop reads CASSLVVSGAYNEQFF. The CDR3 bases are TGTGCCAGCAGCTTAGTTGTTAGCGGGGCCTACAATGAGCAGTTCTTC. V usage is TRBV11-2 and J usage is TRBJ2-1; the match to TRBD2 covers 8 bases. CDR1 SGHAT and CDR2 FQNNGV come from the germline V gene. The CDR3 contains 16 residues. V trimming: 1 base; J trimming: 2 bases; junction bases outside the gene matches: 4.

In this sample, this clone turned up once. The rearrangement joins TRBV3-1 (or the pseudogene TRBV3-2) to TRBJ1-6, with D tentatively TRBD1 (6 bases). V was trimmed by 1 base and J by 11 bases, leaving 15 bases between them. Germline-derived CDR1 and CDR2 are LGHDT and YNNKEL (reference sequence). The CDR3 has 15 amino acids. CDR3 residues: CASSQAGPGVTPLHF. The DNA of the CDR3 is TGTGCCAGCAGCCAAGCAGGTCCAGGGGTGACACCCCTCCACTTT.

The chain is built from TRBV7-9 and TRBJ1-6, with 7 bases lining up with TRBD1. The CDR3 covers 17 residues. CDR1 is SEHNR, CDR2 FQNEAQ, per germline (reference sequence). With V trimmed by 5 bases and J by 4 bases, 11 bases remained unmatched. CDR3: CASSKTGTALYNSPLHF. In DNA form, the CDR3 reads TGTGCCAGCAGCAAAACCGGGACAGCCCTTTATAATTCACCCCTCCACTTT. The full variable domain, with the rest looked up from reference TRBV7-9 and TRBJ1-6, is DTGVSQNPRHKITKRGQNVTFRCDPISEHNRLYWYRQTLGQGPEFLTYFQNEAQLEKSRLLSDRFSAERPKGSFSTLEIQRTEQGDSAMYLCASSKTGTALYNSPLHFGNGTRLTVT.

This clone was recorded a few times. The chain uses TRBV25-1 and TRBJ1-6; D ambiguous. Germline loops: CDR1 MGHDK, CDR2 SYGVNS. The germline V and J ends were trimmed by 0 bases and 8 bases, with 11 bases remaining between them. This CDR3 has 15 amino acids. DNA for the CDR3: TGTGCCAGCAGTGAATACGGGCAGTTCGATTCACCCCTCCACTTT. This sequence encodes CASSEYGQFDSPLHF.

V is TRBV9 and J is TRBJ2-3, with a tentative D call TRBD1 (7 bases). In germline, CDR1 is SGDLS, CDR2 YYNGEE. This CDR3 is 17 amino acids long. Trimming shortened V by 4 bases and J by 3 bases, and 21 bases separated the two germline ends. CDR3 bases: TGTGCCAGCAGCCTGGGCGGAGGGGGCTCCTGGACAGATACGCAGTATTTT. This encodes CASSLGGGGSWTDTQYF.

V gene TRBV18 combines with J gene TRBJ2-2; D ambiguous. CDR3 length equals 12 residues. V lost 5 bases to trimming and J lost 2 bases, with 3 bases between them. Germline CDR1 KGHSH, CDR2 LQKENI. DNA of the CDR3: TGTGCCAGCTCAGCAAACACCGGGGAGCTGTTTTTT. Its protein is CASSANTGELFF.

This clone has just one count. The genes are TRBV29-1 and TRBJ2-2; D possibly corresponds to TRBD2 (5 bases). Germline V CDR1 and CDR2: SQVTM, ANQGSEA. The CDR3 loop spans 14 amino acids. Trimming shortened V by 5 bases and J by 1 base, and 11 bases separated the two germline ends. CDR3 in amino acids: CSVRVGVNTGELFF. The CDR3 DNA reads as TGCAGCGTTCGTGTCGGGGTGAACACCGGGGAGCTGTTTTTT.

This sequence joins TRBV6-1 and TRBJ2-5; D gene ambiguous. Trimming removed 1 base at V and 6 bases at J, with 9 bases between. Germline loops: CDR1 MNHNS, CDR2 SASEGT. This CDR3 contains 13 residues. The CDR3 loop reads CASSEGGGKTQYF. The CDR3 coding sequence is TGTGCCAGCAGTGAAGGTGGCGGCAAGACCCAGTACTTC.

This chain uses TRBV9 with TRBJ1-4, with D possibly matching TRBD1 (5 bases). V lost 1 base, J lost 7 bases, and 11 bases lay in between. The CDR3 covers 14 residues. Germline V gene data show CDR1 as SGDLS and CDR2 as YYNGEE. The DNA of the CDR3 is TGTGCCAGCAGCGTATCGGCAGGGAGTGAAAAACTGTTTTTT. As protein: CASSVSAGSEKLFF. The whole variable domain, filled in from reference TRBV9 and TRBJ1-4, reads DSGVTQTPKHLITATGQRVTLRCSPRSGDLSVYWYQQSLDQGLQFLIQYYNGEERAKGNILERFSAQQFPDLHSELNLSSLELGDSALYFCASSVSAGSEKLFFGSGTQLSVL.

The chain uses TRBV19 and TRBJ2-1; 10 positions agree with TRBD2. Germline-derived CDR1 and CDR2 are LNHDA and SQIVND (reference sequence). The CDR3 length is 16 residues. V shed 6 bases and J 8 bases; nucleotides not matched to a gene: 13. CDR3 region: CASRTRASGGIDEQFF. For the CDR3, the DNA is TGTGCCAGTAGGACGCGGGCTAGCGGGGGAATCGATGAGCAGTTCTTC.

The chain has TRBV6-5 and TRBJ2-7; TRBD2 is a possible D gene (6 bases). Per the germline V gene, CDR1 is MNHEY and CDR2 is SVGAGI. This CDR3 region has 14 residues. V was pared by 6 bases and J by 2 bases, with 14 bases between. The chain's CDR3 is CASRRGTGAYEQYV. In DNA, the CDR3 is TGTGCCAGCAGACGTGGGACGGGAGCCTACGAGCAGTACGTC.

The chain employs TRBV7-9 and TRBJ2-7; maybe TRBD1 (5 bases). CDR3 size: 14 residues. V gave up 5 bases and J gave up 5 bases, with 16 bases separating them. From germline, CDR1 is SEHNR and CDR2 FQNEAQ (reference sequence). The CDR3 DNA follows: TGTGCCAGCAGCCCCCTGGGGCGCGTGGACGAGCAGTACTTC. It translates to CASSPLGRVDEQYF.

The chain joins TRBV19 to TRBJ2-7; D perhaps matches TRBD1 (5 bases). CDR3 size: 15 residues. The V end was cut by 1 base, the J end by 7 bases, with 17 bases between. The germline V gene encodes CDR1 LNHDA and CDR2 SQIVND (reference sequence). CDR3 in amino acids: CASSIGRGPSREQYF. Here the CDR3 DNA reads TGTGCCAGTAGTATAGGAAGGGGCCCTTCGAGAGAGCAGTACTTC.

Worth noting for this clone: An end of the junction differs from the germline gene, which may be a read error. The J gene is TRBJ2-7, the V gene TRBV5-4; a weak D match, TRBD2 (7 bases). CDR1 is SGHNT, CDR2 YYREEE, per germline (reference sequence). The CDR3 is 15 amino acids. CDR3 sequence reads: CASSFRGRGTTSSTF. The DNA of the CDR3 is TGTGCCAGCAGCTTTAGGGGGAGAGGGACTACGAGCAGTACTTTC.

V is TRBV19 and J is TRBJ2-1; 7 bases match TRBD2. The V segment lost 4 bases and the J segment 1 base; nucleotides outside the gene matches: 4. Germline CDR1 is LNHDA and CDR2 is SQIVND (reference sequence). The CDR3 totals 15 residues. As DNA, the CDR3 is TGTGCCAGTAGTACACTAGCGCCGTCCTACAATGAGCAGTTCTTC. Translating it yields CASSTLAPSYNEQFF.

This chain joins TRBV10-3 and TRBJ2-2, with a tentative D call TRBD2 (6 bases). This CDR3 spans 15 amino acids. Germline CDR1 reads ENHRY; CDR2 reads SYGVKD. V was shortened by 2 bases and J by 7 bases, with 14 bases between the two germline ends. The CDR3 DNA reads TGTGCCATCAGTGAGGGCGGGGTCAGGAACGGGGAGCTGTTTTTT. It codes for CAISEGGVRNGELFF.

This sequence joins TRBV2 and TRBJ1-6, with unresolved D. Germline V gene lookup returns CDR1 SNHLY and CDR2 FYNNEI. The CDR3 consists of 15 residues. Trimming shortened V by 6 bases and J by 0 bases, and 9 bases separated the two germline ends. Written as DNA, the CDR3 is TGTGCCAGCAGCGGACGGAGCTCCTATAATTCACCCCTCCACTTT. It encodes CASSGRSSYNSPLHF. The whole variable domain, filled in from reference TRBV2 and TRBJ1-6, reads EPEVTQTPSHQVTQMGQEVILRCVPISNHLYFYWYRQILGQKVEFLVSFYNNEISEKSEIFDDQFSVERPDGSNFTLKIRSTKLEDSAMYFCASSGRSSYNSPLHFGNGTRLTVT.

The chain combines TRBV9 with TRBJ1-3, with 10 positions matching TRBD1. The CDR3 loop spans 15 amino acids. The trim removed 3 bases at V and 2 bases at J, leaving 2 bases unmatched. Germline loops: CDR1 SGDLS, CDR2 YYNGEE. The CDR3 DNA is TGTGCCAGCAGCGGCGGGACAGGGGCTGGAAACACCATATATTTT. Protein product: CASSGGTGAGNTIYF.

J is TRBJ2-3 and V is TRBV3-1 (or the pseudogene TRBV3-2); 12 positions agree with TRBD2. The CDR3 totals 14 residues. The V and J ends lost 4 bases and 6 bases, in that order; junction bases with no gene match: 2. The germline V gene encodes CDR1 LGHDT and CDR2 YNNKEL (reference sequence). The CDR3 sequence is CASSLGTSGDTQYF. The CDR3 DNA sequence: TGTGCCAGCAGCCTAGGGACTAGCGGGGATACGCAGTATTTT.

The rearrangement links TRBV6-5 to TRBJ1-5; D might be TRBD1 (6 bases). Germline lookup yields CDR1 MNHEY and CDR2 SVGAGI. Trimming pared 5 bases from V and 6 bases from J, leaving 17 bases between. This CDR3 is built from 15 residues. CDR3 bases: TGTGCCAGCAGTCTTCACAGGGATCGGAGTCAGCCCCAGCATTTT. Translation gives CASSLHRDRSQPQHF.

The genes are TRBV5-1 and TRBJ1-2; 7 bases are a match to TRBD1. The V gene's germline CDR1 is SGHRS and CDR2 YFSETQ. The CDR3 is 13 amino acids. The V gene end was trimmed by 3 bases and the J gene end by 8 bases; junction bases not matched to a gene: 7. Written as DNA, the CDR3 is TGCGCCAGCAGCTCCCAGACAGGGTACGGCTACACCTTC. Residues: CASSSQTGYGYTF.

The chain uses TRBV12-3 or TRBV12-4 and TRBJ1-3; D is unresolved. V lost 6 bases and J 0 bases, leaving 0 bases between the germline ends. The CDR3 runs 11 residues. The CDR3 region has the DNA TGTGCCAGCAGCTCTGGAAACACCATATATTTT. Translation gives CASSSGNTIYF.

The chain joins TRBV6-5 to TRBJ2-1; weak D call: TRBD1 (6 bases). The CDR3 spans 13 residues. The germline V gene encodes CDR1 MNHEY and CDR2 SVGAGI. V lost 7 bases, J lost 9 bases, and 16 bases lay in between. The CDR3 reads CASTPSLGGEQFF. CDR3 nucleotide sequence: TGTGCCAGCACCCCGAGTTTAGGGGGTGAGCAGTTCTTC.

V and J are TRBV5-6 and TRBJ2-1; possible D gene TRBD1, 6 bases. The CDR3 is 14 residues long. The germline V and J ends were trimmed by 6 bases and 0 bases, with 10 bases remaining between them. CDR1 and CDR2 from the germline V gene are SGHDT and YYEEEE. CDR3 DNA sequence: TGTGCCAGCAATACAGGGAGCTCCTACAATGAGCAGTTCTTC. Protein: CASNTGSSYNEQFF.

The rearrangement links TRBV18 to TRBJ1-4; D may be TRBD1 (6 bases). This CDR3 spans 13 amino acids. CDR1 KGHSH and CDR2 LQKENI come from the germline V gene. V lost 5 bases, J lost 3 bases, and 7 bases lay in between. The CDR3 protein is CASSNRANEKLFF. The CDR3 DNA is TGTGCCAGCTCAAACAGGGCTAATGAAAAACTGTTTTTT.

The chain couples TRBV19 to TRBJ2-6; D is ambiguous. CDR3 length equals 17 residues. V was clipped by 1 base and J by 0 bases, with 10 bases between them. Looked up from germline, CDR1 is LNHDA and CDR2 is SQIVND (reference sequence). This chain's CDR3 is CASSIGSPVSGANVLTF. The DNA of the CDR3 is TGTGCCAGTAGTATAGGCAGCCCTGTCTCTGGGGCCAACGTCCTGACTTTC.

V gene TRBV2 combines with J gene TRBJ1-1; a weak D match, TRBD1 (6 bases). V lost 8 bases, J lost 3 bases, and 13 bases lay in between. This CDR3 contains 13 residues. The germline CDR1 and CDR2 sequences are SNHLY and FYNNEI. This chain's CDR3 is CASRVRGDTEAFF. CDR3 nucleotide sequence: TGTGCCAGCCGAGTTAGGGGGGACACTGAAGCTTTCTTT.